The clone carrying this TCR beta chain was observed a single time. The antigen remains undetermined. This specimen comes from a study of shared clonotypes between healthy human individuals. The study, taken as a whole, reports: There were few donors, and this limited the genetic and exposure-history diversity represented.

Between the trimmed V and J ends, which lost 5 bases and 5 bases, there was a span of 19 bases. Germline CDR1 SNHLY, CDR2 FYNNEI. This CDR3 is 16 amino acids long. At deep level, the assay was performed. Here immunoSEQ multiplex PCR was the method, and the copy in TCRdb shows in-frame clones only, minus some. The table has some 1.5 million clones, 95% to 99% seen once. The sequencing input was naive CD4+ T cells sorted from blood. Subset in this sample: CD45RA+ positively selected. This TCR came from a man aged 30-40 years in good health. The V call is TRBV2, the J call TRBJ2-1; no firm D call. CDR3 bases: TGTGCCAGCAGTCATGACAACGAGCGCATGAACAATGAGCAGTTCTTC. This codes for CASSHDNERMNNEQFF.